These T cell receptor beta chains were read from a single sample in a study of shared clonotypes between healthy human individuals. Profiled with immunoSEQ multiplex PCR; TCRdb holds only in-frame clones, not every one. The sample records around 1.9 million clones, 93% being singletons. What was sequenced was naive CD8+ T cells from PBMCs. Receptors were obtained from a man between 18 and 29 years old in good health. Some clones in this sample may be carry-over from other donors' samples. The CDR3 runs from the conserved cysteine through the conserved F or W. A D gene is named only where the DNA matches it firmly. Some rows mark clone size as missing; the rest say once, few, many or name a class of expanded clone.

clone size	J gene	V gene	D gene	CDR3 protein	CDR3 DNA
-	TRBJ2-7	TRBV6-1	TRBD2	CASSEEVAGVYEQYF	TGTGCCAGCAGTGAAGAAGTAGCGGGAGTCTACGAGCAGTACTTC
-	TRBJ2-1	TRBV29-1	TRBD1	CSVPGQYNEQFF	TGCAGCGTTCCGGGACAGTACAATGAGCAGTTCTTC
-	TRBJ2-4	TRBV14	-	CASSQDSGTLLAKNIQYF	TGTGCCAGCAGCCAAGATTCTGGGACGCTACTAGCCAAAAACATTCAGTACTTC
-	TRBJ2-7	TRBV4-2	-	CASSQEIGELAYEQYF	TGTGCCAGCAGCCAAGAGATCGGCGAGCTAGCCTACGAGCAGTACTTC
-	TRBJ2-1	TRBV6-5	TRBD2	CASSYSHGTSWYEQFF	TGTGCCAGCAGTTACTCGCACGGGACTAGCTGGTATGAGCAGTTCTTC
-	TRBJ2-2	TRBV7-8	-	CASSLAVFWGAEVPPGELFF	TGTGCCAGCAGCTTAGCAGTTTTTTGGGGGGCGGAGGTTCCTCCCGGGGAGCTGTTTTTT
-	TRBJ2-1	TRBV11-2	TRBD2	CASSFGGSTYNEQFF	TGTGCCAGCAGCTTTGGCGGGAGTACTTACAATGAGCAGTTCTTC
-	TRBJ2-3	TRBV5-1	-	CASSRDRGRDTQYF	TGCGCCAGCAGCCGCGACCGGGGTCGGGATACGCAGTATTTT
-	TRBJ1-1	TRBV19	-	CASSPDYTGPILMNTEAFF	TGTGCCAGTTCTCCCGACTATACAGGGCCTATCCTCATGAACACTGAAGCTTTCTTT
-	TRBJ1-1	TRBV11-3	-	CASSESAGLNTEAFF	TGTGCCAGCAGCGAGTCGGCGGGCCTCAACACTGAAGCTTTCTTT
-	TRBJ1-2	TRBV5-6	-	CASSPGRANGYTF	TGTGCCAGCAGCCCGGGGCGGGCGAATGGCTACACCTTC
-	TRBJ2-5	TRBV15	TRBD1	CATSGNGQAEETQYF	TGTGCCACCAGCGGAAACGGACAGGCTGAAGAGACCCAGTACTTC
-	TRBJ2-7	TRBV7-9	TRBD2	CASSLALAGALVEQYF	TGTGCCAGCAGCTTAGCCCTAGCGGGAGCCCTAGTGGAGCAGTACTTC
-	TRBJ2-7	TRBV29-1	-	CSVGRGFYEQYF	TGCAGCGTTGGAAGGGGGTTCTACGAGCAGTACTTC
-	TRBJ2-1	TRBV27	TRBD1	CASSYDRGSGEQFF	TGTGCCAGCAGTTACGACAGGGGTAGTGGTGAGCAGTTCTTC
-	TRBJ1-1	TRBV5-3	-	CVGDTEAFF	TGTGTTGGGGACACTGAAGCTTTCTTT
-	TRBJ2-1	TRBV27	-	CASHELGPYNEQFF	TGTGCCAGCCATGAACTAGGCCCCTACAATGAGCAGTTCTTC
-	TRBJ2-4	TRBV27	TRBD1	CASSPDRGNIQYF	TGTGCCAGCAGTCCGGACAGGGGAAACATTCAGTACTTC
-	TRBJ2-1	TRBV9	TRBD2	CASNGGRAFPSNEQFF	TGTGCCAGCAACGGCGGGAGGGCCTTTCCCTCCAATGAGCAGTTCTTC
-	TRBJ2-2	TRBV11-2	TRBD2	CASSLGLAGAYTGELFF	TGTGCCAGCAGCTTAGGACTAGCGGGAGCCTACACCGGGGAGCTGTTTTTT
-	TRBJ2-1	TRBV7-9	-	CASSLGVGNEQFF	TGTGCCAGCAGCTTAGGGGTCGGCAATGAGCAGTTCTTC
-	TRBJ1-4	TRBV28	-	CASSLGRLTNEKLFF	TGTGCCAGCAGTCTAGGACGGTTAACTAATGAAAAACTGTTTTTT
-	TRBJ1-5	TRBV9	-	CASSASNGQPQHF	TGTGCCAGCAGCGCCTCGAATGGTCAGCCCCAGCATTTT
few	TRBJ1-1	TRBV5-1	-	CASSLGWTEAFF	TGCGCCAGCAGCCTGGGATGGACTGAAGCTTTCTTT